Given below is one T cell receptor beta chain in context. The germline CDR1 and CDR2 sequences are SGHVS and FQNEAQ. CDR3 length: 14 amino acids. With 5 bases removed from V and 2 bases from J, the gap between germline ends came to 12 bases. Original processing notes: Reference gene primer amplification gave nucleated cell count estimates. TCRdb keeps only in-frame clones here, not all; method: immunoSEQ multiplex PCR. That table is the source of V, J and clone size, and D and trimming were worked out from the DNA. Of 80,000 to 95,000 clones listed, about 86% are singletons. These data come from a study of blood T cell repertoires in COVID-19. Overall study context: The United States, Italy and Spain provided the acute and convalescent COVID-19 samples. PBMCs, B-cell-depleted T cells, or T cells provided the cDNA or gDNA that made up the material.

The sample consisted of peripheral blood. The V call is TRBV7-8, the J call TRBJ2-5, with D maybe TRBD2 (6 bases). The clonotype originates from a man older than 75 with acute or convalescent COVID-19. The CDR3 loop is CASSRSGRQETQYF. In DNA, the CDR3 is TGTGCCAGCAGCCGTAGCGGAAGACAAGAGACCCAGTACTTC.